Below, one TCR beta chain is given with its context. The antigen is undetermined. The data derive from a study of shared clonotypes between healthy human individuals. Study-wide background: Sampling drew on donors who were a couple of women and a few men aged 18 to 49.

The CDR3 runs to 12 residues. The germline gives CDR1 MNHEY, CDR2 SMNVEV (reference sequence). V shed 3 bases and J shed 7 bases, with 9 bases lying between them. Naive CD8 cells lacked CD45RO and underwent positive selection for CCR7, leaving out terminally differentiated effector memory CD45RA+ cells. Clones were read by immunoSEQ multiplex PCR, and TCRdb kept only the in-frame ones, dropping some. The data show under 850,000 clones, roughly 92% seen once. The study, taken as a whole, reports: Sharing across four donors was seen in around 5.1% of naive CD4 clonotypes.

This receptor was obtained from a man in his thirties or forties in good health. The material sequenced was naive CD8+ T cells sorted from blood. The chain couples TRBV27 to TRBJ2-5; D gene ambiguous. CDR3 in amino acids: CASSFLRGTQYF. DNA for the CDR3: TGTGCCAGCAGTTTCCTCAGAGGGACCCAGTACTTC.